The T cell receptor beta chain described here comes from a study of shared clonotypes between healthy human individuals. Assay: immunoSEQ multiplex PCR; the TCRdb copy retains only in-frame clones and omits some. In the table there are approximately 2.5 million clones, over 85% of which are singletons. Looked up from germline, CDR1 is SGHTA and CDR2 is FQGNSA. The CDR3 extends over 15 amino acids. V shed 1 base, J shed 6 bases, and the junction held 5 bases outside the gene matches. V and J are TRBV7-2 and TRBJ2-7; 11 bases line up with TRBD2. The receptor was isolated from a man aged 18 to 30 in good health. Some clones in this sample may be carry-over from other donors' samples. Sequencing was done on a sample of naive CD4+ T cells from PBMCs. Regarding subset: CD45RA+ positively selected. This chain's CDR3 is CASSLVSGRASEQYF. CDR3 DNA: TGTGCCAGCAGCTTAGTTAGCGGGAGGGCTTCCGAGCAGTACTTC. Full variable domain (remainder filled in from reference TRBV7-2 and TRBJ2-7): GAGVSQSPSNKVTEKGKDVELRCDPISGHTALYWYRQSLGQGLEFLIYFQGNSAPDKSGLPSDRFSAERTGGSVSTLTIQRTQQEDSAVYLCASSLVSGRASEQYFGPGTRLTVT.